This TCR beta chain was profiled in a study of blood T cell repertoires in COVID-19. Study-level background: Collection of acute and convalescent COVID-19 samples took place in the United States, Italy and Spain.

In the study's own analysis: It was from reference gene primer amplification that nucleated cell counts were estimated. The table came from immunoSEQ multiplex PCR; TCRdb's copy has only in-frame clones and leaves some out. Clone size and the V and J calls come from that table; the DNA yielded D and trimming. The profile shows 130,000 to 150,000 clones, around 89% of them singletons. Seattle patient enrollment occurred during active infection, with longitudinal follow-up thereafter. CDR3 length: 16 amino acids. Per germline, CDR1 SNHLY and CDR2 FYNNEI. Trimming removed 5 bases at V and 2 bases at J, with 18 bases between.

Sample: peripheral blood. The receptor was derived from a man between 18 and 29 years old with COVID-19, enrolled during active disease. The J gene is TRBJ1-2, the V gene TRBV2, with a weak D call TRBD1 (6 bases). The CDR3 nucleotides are TGTGCCAGCAGTACCAGGACAGCCCGTCGAAACTATGGCTACACCTTC. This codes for CASSTRTARRNYGYTF.